This T cell receptor (beta chain) was sequenced during a study of T cell repertoires in cytomegalovirus infection. Across the whole study: Recently identified HLA-C-restricted CMV epitopes were used, and well-studied HLA-B-restricted CMV epitopes were used as well. Public TCR beta signatures were indicative of both CMV infection and a matching HLA type.

Trimming stripped 6 bases from V and 13 bases from J, with 15 bases between. This CDR3 has 12 residues. Per germline, CDR1 LNHDA and CDR2 SQIVND (reference sequence). Of note for this clonotype: Its target is unknown.

Findings of the study overall: It was HLA-C-restricted CMV-specific TCR beta clonotypes that dominated the response ex vivo. Carriers of CMV plus the relevant HLA were identified by cumulative public TCR beta family frequency.

TCRdb re-derived calls from the reads in MiXCR, one entry per CDR3 protein. The sample holds over 250,000 distinct CDR3 sequences; around 20% are singletons and the top ten take roughly 20%. The J gene is TRBJ1-4, the V gene TRBV19, with D perhaps matching TRBD1 (5 bases). This specimen was cultured PBMCs, taken from culture after CMV antigen stimulation. The TCR originated in a human donor in good health (CMV status not recorded). Some clones in this sample may be carry-over from other donors' samples. CDR3 amino acids: CASRSTGYGLFF. The CDR3 DNA reads TGTGCCAGTAGAAGTACAGGTTACGGACTGTTTTTT.